This TCR beta chain is drawn from a study of shared clonotypes between healthy human individuals (dated by TCRdb to the early 2020s). Regarding the complete study: Three men and two women, aged 18 to 49 years, made up the cohort. The study deeply sequenced blood TCR repertoires of about 5 healthy adults to estimate repertoire size and the extent of clonotype sharing between individuals. Leukapheresis yielded between about 0.8 and 8.9 billion PBMCs per donor. For each donor, CD4 naive and CD4 memory were each run on three plates, CD8 naive on two plates, and CD8 memory on one plate. To increase sequencing depth and limit assay-specific biases, different laboratories used diverse techniques to prepare libraries and sequence TCR repertoires.

The paper's findings and limits, for the study overall: Naive subsets generally had larger estimated clonotype richness than memory subsets. Sampling was limited to blood, and TCR repertoires in tissue likely differ from TCR repertoires in blood. When several donors were compared, the shared fraction of clonotypes was around 5% for naive CD4, around 3.6% for naive CD8, 2% to 2.5% for memory CD4, and 0.35% to 0.4% for memory CD8. Incomplete sequencing was indicated by rarefaction of sorted-subset datasets, despite the large sequencing depth. Higher generation probabilities were observed for clonotypes shared by all four sorted-subset donors than for non-shared clonotypes. Pairwise subsampling indicated that sequencing depth was expected to affect the degree of clonotype sharing among donors. Because the study included only a small number of donors, the genetic and exposure-history diversity represented was limited.

Comments on this clone: There is no known antigen for this receptor. Per-base quality was not reported, and no clone a single base away is much larger than it.

The CDR1 and CDR2 encoded by the germline V gene are SQVTM and ANQGSEA. V is reduced by 3 bases and J by 5 bases, leaving a spacing of 16 bases between them. There are 14 amino acids in the CDR3, from cysteine to phenylalanine inclusive. Here the CDR3 DNA is all that survives: 42 bases in frame from base 1. The donors were healthy, HIV-negative adults with no recently reported acute infections or vaccinations. Every donor was a Caucasian adult living in Nashville, Tennessee, USA. CD4+ T cells were enriched by magnetic negative selection; naive cells were then positively selected on CD45RA, and the negative fraction formed the memory subset. After blood collection by leukapheresis, PBMCs were isolated using Ficoll-Histopaque density gradient centrifugation and then cryopreserved in the vapor phase of liquid nitrogen. Purity and quantity of every magnetically sorted T cell population were checked by analytical flow cytometry. Genomic DNA was isolated from each sorted fraction and quantified by UV absorbance on a Nanodrop 2000c.

Using the deep immunoSEQ assay, multiplex PCR amplified TCR CDR3 regions from genomic DNA. For each cell subset, the extracted genomic DNA was distributed evenly across all wells of several immunoSEQ 96-well plates, and each plate served as one replicate. For sorted subsets, around 200 ng genomic DNA, equal to about 30,000 T cell genomes, was loaded into each replicate PCR. Purified libraries were measured with a Qubit 3.0 fluorometer, size-checked on a Bioanalyzer 2100, and measured again with the KAPA Library Quantification kit. Each immunoSEQ 96-well plate was sequenced on its own single-read 150-cycle Illumina NextSeq 550 flow cell. Concerning the study's data processing: Because only junctional sequences without quality scores were contained in the immunoSEQ output, filtering matching that applied to full-length reads could not be performed. To assign V/J genes and CDR3, sequences were annotated against IMGT germline references using PyIR, a Python wrapper for IgBLAST v1.9. Reads were filtered out if the reads had weak V/J assignments (E-value above 1e-6), no CDR3, stop codons, out-of-frame junctions, or ambiguous translated residues. A V3J clonotype was defined by an identical inferred V gene, J gene, and CDR3 amino acid sequence. Percentage overlap between repertoires was computed as shared unique clonotypes divided by the size of the smaller repertoire. Repertoire richness was assessed with RTK rarefaction, the Chao1 estimator, and Recon v2.1 estimates of unobserved clonotypes. For all TCRbeta clonotypes obtained by the gDNA method from a few donors, generation probabilities were computed with OLGA. Held by TCRdb, this immuneACCESS table contains in-frame sequences only and omits some clones. Under half of the omission traces to an unresolved V gene where checked; the cause of the rest is unknown. V, J and clone size reflect that table, while D and trimming were determined from the DNA. The sample table holds nearly 750,000 clones, of which approximately 77% were seen once. Around 1.8% of the sample belongs to the ten largest clones.

The receptor's source is a woman in her thirties in good health. The sample consisted of memory CD4+ T cells sorted from blood. The cell subset or site label on this specimen signifies: CD45RA-negative fraction. The chain uses TRBV29-1 and TRBJ1-1; no D segment can be confidently identified. The CDR3 protein sequence reads: CSVDTQARGTEAFF. At the DNA level, the sequence is TGCAGCGTTGATACCCAGGCGCGAGGGACTGAAGCTTTCTTT. With the rest looked up from the reference TRBV29-1 and TRBJ1-1 genes rather than sequenced, the full variable domain is SAVISQKPSRDICQRGTSLTIQCQVDSQVTMMFWYRQQPGQSLTLIATANQGSEATYESGFVIDKFPISRPNLTFSTLTVSNMSPEDSSIYLCSVDTQARGTEAFFGQGTRLTVV.